The rows below give T cell receptor beta chains drawn from one sample of a study of low-dose radiotherapy and immunotherapy resistance in tumors. TCRdb analysed the reads with MiXCR anew, one entry per CDR3 protein. The sample includes 60,000 to 90,000 distinct CDR3 sequences, 31% of them seen just once. The source material was PBMCs, sampled before treatment. These receptors came from a female donor with ovarian cancer. Each CDR3 is given with its conserved first and last residue. A D gene is named only where the DNA matches it firmly. Size values are once, few and many counts, or a class for expanded clones, and some rows have none.

TRBV7-2	TRBD2	TRBJ2-3	many	16	TGTGCCAGCAGCCCCAGACTAGCGGGAGGGGCAGATACGCAGTATTTT	CASSPRLAGGADTQYF
TRBV7-2	.	TRBJ2-5	many	14	TGTGCCAGCAGCTTAAGTCCCAGGGCTAGGGCCCAGTACTTC	CASSLSPRARAQYF
TRBV25-1	.	TRBJ2-7	many	16	TGTGCCAGCAGTGAATATTGGATATTCGGCGACTACGAGCAGTACTTC	CASSEYWIFGDYEQYF
TRBV20-1	TRBD2	TRBJ2-1	many	14	TGCAGTGCCCCGCTAGCGGGAGTCAGTAATGAGCAGTTCTTC	CSAPLAGVSNEQFF
TRBV12-3/TRBV12-4	.	TRBJ1-5	many	15	TGTGCCCGCCAACTGACCTCGGTGAGCAATCAGCCCCAGCATTTT	CARQLTSVSNQPQHF
TRBV4-1	.	TRBJ2-3	many	18	TGCGCCAGCAGCCAAGATCTTATCCGAGAGGTAGTCACAGATACGCAGTATTTT	CASSQDLIREVVTDTQYF
TRBV28	.	TRBJ2-6	once	16	TGTGCCAGCAGGGTGGGTCCGGCGGGAGGGGCCAACGTCCTGACTTTC	CASRVGPAGGANVLTF
TRBV19	TRBD1	TRBJ1-1	many	17	TGTGCCAGTAGGGGGAAGACAGGGAGGCCTCCGAACACTGAAGCTTTCTTT	CASRGKTGRPPNTEAFF
TRBV20-1	TRBD1	TRBJ1-6	many	15	TGCAGTGCTAGAGTGGGGGCAGGGGGAGATTCACCCCTCCACTTT	CSARVGAGGDSPLHF
TRBV28	.	TRBJ2-3	.	13	TGTGCCAGCAGTGCCGTGGTAGGTCATACGCAGTATTTT	CASSAVVGHTQYF
TRBV4-2	TRBD2	TRBJ2-7	.	15	TGTGCCAGCAGCCAAGTGGGGGAGGGGTCCTACGAGCAGTACTTC	CASSQVGEGSYEQYF
TRBV6-2/TRBV6-3	.	TRBJ2-6	many	14	TGTGCCAGCAGTTACTCCCTACAGGCCAACGTCCTGACTTTC	CASSYSLQANVLTF
TRBV4-2	TRBD2	TRBJ2-1	many	16	TGTGCCAGCAGCCAAGATGCTAGCGGGAGTGGAGATGAGCAGTTCTTC	CASSQDASGSGDEQFF
TRBV2	.	TRBJ2-7	many	11	TGTGCCAGCAGTGAAGCCGGCCGTAGCTACTTC	CASSEAGRSYF
TRBV28	.	TRBJ1-2	many	13	TGTGCCAGCAGTTTTGGGTTGGGGAATGGCTACACCTTC	CASSFGLGNGYTF
TRBV19	.	TRBJ2-1	many	14	TGTGCCAGTAGCCAGGGGAAATCCTACAATGAGCAGTTCTTC	CASSQGKSYNEQFF
TRBV19	TRBD2	TRBJ2-7	.	17	TGTGCCAGTAGTATAGGTTCTAGCGGGAGCAGATCGGCCGAGCAGTACTTC	CASSIGSSGSRSAEQYF
TRBV29-1	.	TRBJ2-3	many	13	TGCAGCGTTGGACAGCTCTTCACAGATACGCAGTATTTT	CSVGQLFTDTQYF
TRBV9	TRBD2	TRBJ2-1	many	15	TGTGCCAGCAGCCCGGGGGGGCGGTCCTACAATGAGCAGTTCTTC	CASSPGGRSYNEQFF
TRBV20-1	.	TRBJ1-4	many	12	TGCAGTGCTACACGGAGTAATGAAAAACTGTTTTTT	CSATRSNEKLFF
TRBV7-9	.	TRBJ2-6	many	15	TGTGCCAGCAGCTCTGGGCGGGGAGCGCGCAACGTCCTGACTTTC	CASSSGRGARNVLTF
TRBV9	.	TRBJ2-1	many	15	TGTGCCAGCAGCGTAGCTACGGGGTATAGGGATGAGCAGTTCTTC	CASSVATGYRDEQFF
TRBV7-2	TRBD2	TRBJ2-2	many	16	TGTGCCAGCAGCTTGCGGGGGGGCAGCGGGGCCGGGGAGCTGTTTTTT	CASSLRGGSGAGELFF
TRBV6-2/TRBV6-3	.	TRBJ1-6	.	13	TGTGCCAGCAGTGAAAATGGCAATTCACCCCTCCACTTT	CASSENGNSPLHF
TRBV10-2	.	TRBJ1-3	many	14	TGCGCCAGCAGGGGACCGTTCTCTGGAAACACCATATATTTT	CASRGPFSGNTIYF
TRBV7-3	TRBD2	TRBJ2-5	.	19	TGTGCCAGCAGCACGGGACTAGCGGGGGCCGGCAGGGGGCAAGAGACCCAGTACTTC	CASSTGLAGAGRGQETQYF